A single sample is the source of the 5 T cell receptor beta chains below, sequenced in a study of OX40 agonist ivuxolimab in advanced cancers. Repertoires were generated with immunoSEQ multiplex PCR, while TCRdb's copy carries only in-frame clones and drops some. The repertoire holds tens of thousands of clones, with 75% to 90% as singletons. Sequences were derived from CD4+ or CD8+ T cells sorted from blood, sampled in a trial of the OX40 agonist ivuxolimab. The origin of the receptors is an adult with an advanced solid tumor such as melanoma, head and neck, liver or kidney cancer.

This chain links TRBV7-2 with TRBJ2-3, with a possible D match to TRBD2 (6 bases). The V gene lost 4 bases and the J gene lost 0 bases, with 8 bases spanning the gap. CDR3 length equals 14 residues. From germline, CDR1 is SGHTA and CDR2 FQGNSA. CDR3 amino acids: CASSYGTSTDTQYF. CDR3 bases: TGTGCCAGCAGCTACGGGACTAGCACAGATACGCAGTATTTT.

Only one count was recorded for this clone. The J gene is TRBJ2-5, the V gene TRBV6-1; weak D call: TRBD2 (6 bases). V was shortened by 3 bases and J by 4 bases, with 15 bases between the two germline ends. CDR1 and CDR2 from the germline V gene are MNHNS and SASEGT. This CDR3 is 15 amino acids long. DNA of the CDR3: TGTGCCAGCAGTGAGGCTAGCGCAACAAGAGAGACCCAGTACTTC. It translates to CASSEASATRETQYF.

J is TRBJ1-6 and V is TRBV14, with TRBD1 identical over 7 bases. V shed 2 bases and J 7 bases; nucleotides not matched to a gene: 2. The germline V gene encodes CDR1 SGHDN and CDR2 FVKESK. The length of the CDR3 is 14 residues. CDR3 sequence (DNA): TGTGCCAGCAGCCAATTACAGGGGAATTCACCCCTCCACTTT. Protein sequence: CASSQLQGNSPLHF.

This chain connects TRBV21-1 to TRBJ2-6. TRBV21-1 is described as a pseudogene. The CDR3 runs to 16 residues. In DNA form, the CDR3 reads TGTGCCAGCAGCACACAATTCCGGAATTGGGCCAACGTCCTGACTTTC. Residues: CASSTQFRNWANVLTF.

CDR3 DNA sequence: TGTGCCAGCACTTTGACACTAAACACTGAAGCTTTCTTT. Its translation: CASTLTLNTEAFF. The gene calls are TRBV6-1 and TRBJ1-1; no reliable D call. The V end was cut by 7 bases, the J end by 2 bases, with 11 bases between. Germline V gene data show CDR1 as MNHNS and CDR2 as SASEGT. The CDR3 totals 13 residues.